The sequence of this TCR beta chain was determined in a study of cytomegalovirus exposure and HLA in healthy donors. With 60 Vbeta and 13 Jbeta primers, the PCR was carried out. Generated by immunoSEQ multiplex PCR, the TCRdb table keeps only in-frame clones and is missing some. The table lists roughly 150,000 clones, 65% to 90% of them singletons. Trimming cost V 4 bases and J 8 bases, with 11 bases left between them. This CDR3 contains 13 residues. From germline, CDR1 is SGHDN and CDR2 FVKESK. This clone was seen only once. Sequenced material: PBMCs. The chain joins TRBV14 to TRBJ2-2; the D is unclear. The TCR originated in a woman between 50 and 59 years old in good health and CMV-seropositive. The DNA for the CDR3 is TGTGCCAGCAGCCCGGTGAGAGGAGGGGAGCTGTTTTTT. Protein sequence: CASSPVRGGELFF.